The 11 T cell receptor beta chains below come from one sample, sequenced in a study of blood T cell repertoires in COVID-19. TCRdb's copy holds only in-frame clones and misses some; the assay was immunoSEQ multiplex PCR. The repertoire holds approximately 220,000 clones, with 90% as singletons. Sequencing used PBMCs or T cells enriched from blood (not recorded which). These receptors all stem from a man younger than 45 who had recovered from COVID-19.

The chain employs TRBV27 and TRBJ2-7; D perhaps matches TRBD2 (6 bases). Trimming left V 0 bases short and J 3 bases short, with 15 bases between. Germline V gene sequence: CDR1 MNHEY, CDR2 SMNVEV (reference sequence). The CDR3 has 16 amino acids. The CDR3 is CASSLSAPLADYEQYF. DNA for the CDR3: TGTGCCAGCAGTTTATCCGCGCCACTAGCAGACTACGAGCAGTACTTC.

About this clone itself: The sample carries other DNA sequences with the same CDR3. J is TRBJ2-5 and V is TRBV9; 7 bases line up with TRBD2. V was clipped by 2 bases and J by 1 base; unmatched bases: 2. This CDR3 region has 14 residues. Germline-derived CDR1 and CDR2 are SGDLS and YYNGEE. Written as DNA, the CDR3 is TGTGCCAGCAGCGTGGGGACTACCCAAGAGACCCAGTACTTC. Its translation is CASSVGTTQETQYF.

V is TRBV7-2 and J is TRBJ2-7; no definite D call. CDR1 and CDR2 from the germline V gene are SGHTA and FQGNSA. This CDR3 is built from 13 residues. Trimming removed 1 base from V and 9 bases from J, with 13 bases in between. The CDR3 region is CASSLDESSGQYF. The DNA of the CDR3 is TGTGCCAGCAGCTTAGACGAGAGTTCTGGGCAGTACTTC.

The CDR3 nucleotides are TGTGCCAGCAGCTTAGGTAGCGGGAACTGGGAGCAGTTCTTC. Protein sequence: CASSLGSGNWEQFF. The V and J genes are TRBV11-2 and TRBJ2-1; 8 bases are shared with TRBD2. V shed 1 base, J shed 10 bases, and the junction held 6 bases outside the gene matches. The CDR3 has 14 residues. From germline, CDR1 is SGHAT and CDR2 FQNNGV.

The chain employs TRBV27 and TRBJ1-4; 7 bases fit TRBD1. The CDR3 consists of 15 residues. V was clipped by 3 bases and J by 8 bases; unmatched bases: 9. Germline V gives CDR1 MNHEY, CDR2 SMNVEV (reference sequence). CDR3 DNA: TGTGCCAGCAGTTTTCGTGCAGGGGGAATGGAAAAACTGTTTTTT. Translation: CASSFRAGGMEKLFF.

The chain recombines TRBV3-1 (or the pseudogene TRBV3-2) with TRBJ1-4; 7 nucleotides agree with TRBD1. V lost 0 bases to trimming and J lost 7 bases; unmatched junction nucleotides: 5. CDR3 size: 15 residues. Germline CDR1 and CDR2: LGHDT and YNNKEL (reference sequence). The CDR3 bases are TGTGCCAGCAGCCAAGATGTGGCAGGGGGTGAAAAACTGTTTTTT. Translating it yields CASSQDVAGGEKLFF.

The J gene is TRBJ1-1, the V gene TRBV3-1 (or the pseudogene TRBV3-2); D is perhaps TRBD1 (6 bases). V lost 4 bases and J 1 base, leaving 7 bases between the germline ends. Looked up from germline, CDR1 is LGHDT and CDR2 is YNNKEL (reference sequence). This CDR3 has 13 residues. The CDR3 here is CASSLGGNTEAFF. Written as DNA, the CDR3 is TGTGCCAGCAGCCTAGGGGGGAACACTGAAGCTTTCTTT.

The chain's CDR3 is CASSPQRATNEKLFF. Here the CDR3 DNA reads TGCGCCAGCAGCCCCCAACGGGCAACTAATGAAAAACTGTTTTTT. The chain joins TRBV4-3 to TRBJ1-4; D not resolved. The V gene's germline CDR1 is LGHNA and CDR2 YSLEER. The CDR3 runs to 15 residues. The germline V and J ends were trimmed by 4 bases and 0 bases, with 9 bases remaining between them.

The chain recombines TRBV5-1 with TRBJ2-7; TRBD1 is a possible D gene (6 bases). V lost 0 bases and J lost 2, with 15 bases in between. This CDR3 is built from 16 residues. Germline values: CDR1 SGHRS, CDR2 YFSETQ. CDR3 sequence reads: CASSLASGRGAYEQYF. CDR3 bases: TGCGCCAGCAGCTTGGCCTCTGGCAGGGGCGCCTACGAGCAGTACTTC. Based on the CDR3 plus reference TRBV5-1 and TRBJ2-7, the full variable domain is KAGVTQTPRYLIKTRGQQVTLSCSPISGHRSVSWYQQTPGQGLQFLFEYFSETQRNKGNFPGRFSGRQFSNSRSEMNVSTLELGDSALYLCASSLASGRGAYEQYFGPGTRLTVT.

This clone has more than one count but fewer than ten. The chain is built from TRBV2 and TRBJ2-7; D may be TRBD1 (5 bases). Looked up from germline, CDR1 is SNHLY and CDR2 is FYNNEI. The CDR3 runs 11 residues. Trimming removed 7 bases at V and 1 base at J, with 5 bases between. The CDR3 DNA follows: TGTGCCAGCACAGGGTCCTACGAGCAGTACTTC. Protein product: CASTGSYEQYF.

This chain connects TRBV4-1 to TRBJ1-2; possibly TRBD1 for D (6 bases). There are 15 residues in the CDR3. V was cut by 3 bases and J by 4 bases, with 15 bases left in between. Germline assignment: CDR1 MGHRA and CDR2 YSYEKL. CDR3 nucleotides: TGCGCCAGCAGCCACCCCGGCAGGGGCACCTATGGCTACACCTTC. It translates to CASSHPGRGTYGYTF.